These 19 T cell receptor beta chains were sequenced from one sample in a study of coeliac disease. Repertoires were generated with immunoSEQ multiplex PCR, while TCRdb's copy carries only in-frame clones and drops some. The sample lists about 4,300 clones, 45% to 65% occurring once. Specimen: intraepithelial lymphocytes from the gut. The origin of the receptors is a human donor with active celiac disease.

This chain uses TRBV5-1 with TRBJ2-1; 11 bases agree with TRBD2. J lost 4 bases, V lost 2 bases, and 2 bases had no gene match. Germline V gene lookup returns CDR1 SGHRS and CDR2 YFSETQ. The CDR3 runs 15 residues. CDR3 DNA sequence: TGCGCCAGCAGCTTTAGCGGGGGGGGGTACAATGAGCAGTTCTTC. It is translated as CASSFSGGGYNEQFF.

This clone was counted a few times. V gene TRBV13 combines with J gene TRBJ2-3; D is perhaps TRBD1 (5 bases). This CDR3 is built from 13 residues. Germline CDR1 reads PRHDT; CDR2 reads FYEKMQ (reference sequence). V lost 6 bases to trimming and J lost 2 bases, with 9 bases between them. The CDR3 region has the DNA TGTGCCAGCAGTGGACAACACACAGATACGCAGTATTTT. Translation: CASSGQHTDTQYF.

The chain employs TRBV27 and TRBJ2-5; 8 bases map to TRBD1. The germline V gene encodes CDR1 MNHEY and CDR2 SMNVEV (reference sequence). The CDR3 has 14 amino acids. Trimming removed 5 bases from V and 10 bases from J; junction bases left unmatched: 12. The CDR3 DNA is TGTGCCAGCAGTCGAGGGGCAGGGGGCCTTCACCAGTACTTC. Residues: CASSRGAGGLHQYF.

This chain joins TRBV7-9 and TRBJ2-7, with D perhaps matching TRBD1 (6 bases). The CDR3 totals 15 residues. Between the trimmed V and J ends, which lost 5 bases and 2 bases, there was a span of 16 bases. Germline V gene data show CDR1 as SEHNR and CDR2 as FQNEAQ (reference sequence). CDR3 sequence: CASSPADSETYEQYF. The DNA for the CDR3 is TGTGCCAGCAGCCCTGCGGACAGTGAGACCTACGAGCAGTACTTC.

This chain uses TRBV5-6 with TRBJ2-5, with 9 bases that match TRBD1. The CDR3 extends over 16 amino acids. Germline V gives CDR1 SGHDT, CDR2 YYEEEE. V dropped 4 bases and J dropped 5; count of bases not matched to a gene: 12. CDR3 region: CASSTGDRVFRETQYF. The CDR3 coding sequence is TGTGCCAGCAGCACCGGGGACAGGGTTTTCCGGGAGACCCAGTACTTC.

CDR3 bases: TGTGCCTGGGGGTGGCGGATGCAAGAGACCCAGTACTTC. Protein product: CAWGWRMQETQYF. The J gene is TRBJ2-5, the V gene TRBV30; unclear D gene. Germline CDR1 and CDR2: GTSNPN and SVGIG (reference sequence). The CDR3 has 13 residues. Trimming took off 5 bases at V and 2 bases at J, with 12 bases between the two ends.

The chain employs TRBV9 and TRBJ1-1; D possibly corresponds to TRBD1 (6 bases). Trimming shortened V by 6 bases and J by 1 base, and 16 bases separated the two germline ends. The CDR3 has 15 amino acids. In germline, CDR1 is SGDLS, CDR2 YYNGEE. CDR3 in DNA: TGTGCCAGCAACAGGGTGAGTTTCGGGAACACTGAAGCTTTCTTT. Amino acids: CASNRVSFGNTEAFF. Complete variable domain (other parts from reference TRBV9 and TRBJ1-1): DSGVTQTPKHLITATGQRVTLRCSPRSGDLSVYWYQQSLDQGLQFLIQYYNGEERAKGNILERFSAQQFPDLHSELNLSSLELGDSALYFCASNRVSFGNTEAFFGQGTRLTVV.

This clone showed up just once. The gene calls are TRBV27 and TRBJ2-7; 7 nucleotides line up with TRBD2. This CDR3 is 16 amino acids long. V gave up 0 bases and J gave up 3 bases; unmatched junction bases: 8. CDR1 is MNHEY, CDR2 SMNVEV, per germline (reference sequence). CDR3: CASSLSGGVKVYEQYF. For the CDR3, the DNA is TGTGCCAGCAGTTTATCTGGGGGGGTTAAGGTCTACGAGCAGTACTTC.

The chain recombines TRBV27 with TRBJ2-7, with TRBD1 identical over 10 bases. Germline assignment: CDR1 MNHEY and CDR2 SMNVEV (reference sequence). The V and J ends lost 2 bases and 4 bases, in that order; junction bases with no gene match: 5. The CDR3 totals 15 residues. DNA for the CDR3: TGTGCCAGCAGTTTAACGACAGGGGGCCGATACGAGCAGTACTTC. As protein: CASSLTTGGRYEQYF.

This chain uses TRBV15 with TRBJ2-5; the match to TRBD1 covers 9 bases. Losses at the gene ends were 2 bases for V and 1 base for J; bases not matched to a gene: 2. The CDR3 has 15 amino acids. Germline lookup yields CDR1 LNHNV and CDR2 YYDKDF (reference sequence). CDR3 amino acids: CATSRPGQGQETQYF. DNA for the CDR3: TGTGCCACCAGCAGACCGGGACAGGGCCAAGAGACCCAGTACTTC.

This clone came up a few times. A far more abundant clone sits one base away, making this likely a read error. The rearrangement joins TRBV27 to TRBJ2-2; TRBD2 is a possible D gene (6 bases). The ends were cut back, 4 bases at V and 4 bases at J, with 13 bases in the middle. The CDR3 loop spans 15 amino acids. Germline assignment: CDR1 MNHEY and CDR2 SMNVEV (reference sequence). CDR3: CASSSRGLSTGELFF. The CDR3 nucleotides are TGTGCCAGCAGTTCGAGGGGACTGAGCACCGGGGAGCTGTTTTTT.

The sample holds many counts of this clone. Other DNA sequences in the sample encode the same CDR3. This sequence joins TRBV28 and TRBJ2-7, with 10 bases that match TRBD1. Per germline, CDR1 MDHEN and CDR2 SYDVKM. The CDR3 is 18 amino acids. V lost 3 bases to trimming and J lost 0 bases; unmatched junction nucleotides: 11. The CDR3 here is CASSFPRRDRGLSYEQYF. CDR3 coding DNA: TGTGCCAGCAGTTTCCCCCGCCGGGACAGGGGACTCTCCTACGAGCAGTACTTC.

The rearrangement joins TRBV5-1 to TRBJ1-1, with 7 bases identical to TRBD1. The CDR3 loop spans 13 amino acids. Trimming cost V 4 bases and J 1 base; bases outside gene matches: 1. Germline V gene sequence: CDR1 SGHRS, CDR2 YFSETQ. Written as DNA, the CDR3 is TGCGCCAGCAGCCAGGGGGGGAACACTGAAGCTTTCTTT. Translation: CASSQGGNTEAFF.

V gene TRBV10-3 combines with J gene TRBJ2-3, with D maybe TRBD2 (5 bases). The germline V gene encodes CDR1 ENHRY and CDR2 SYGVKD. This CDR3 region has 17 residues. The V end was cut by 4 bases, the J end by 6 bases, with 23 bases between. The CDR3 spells CAISASSEGSFYDTQYF. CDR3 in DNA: TGTGCCATCAGTGCTAGCTCCGAGGGCTCCTTCTACGATACGCAGTATTTT.

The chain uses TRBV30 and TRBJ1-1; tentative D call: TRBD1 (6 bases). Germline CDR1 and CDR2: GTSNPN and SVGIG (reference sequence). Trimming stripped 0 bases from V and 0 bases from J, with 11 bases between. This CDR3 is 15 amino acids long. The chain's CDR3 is CAWSVEPGVNTEAFF. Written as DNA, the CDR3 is TGTGCCTGGAGTGTAGAACCAGGGGTGAACACTGAAGCTTTCTTT.

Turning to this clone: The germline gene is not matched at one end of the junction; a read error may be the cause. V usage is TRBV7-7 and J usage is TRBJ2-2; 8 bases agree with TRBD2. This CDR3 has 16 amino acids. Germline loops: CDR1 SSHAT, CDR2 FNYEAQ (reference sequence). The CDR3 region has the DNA TGTGCTAGCAGCCCCCGAACTAGCGGGAACACCGGGGAGCTGTTTTTT. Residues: CASSPRTSGNTGELFF.

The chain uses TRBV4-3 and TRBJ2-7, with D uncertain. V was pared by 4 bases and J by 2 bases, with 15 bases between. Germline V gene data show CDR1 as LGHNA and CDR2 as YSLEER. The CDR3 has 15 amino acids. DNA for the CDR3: TGCGCCAGCAGCCCGGAATGGCAGGCTACCTACGAGCAGTACTTC. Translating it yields CASSPEWQATYEQYF.

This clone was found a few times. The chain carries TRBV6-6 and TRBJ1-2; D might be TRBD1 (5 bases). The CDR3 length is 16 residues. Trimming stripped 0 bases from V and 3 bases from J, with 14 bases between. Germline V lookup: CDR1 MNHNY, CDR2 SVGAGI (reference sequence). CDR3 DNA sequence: TGTGCCAGCAGTTACTCGATTAGGGTAGGGGACTATGGCTACACCTTC. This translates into CASSYSIRVGDYGYTF.

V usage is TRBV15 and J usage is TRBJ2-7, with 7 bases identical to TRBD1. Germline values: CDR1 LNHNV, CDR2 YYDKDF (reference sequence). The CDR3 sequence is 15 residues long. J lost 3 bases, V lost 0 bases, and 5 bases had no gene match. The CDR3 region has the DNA TGTGCCACCAGCAGAGATCGGGCAGGGGGCTACGAGCAGTACTTC. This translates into CATSRDRAGGYEQYF.